This TCR beta chain was obtained from a study of tissue T cells after allogeneic stem cell transplantation. Repertoires were generated with immunoSEQ multiplex PCR, while TCRdb's copy carries only in-frame clones and drops some. Of 1,300 or so clones listed, approximately 83% are singletons. Germline V lookup: CDR1 SGHTA, CDR2 FQGNSA. Deletions cut 5 bases from V and 5 bases from J, with 10 bases between. The CDR3 totals 14 residues. The sample here was esophageal tissue, taken at autopsy. J is TRBJ1-6 and V is TRBV7-2; weak D call: TRBD1 (5 bases). This TCR came from a male patient aged 40 to 70 with steroid-refractory graft-versus-host disease after an allogeneic stem cell transplant. Some T cells may originate from the graft donor. The CDR3 region has the DNA TGTGCCAGCAGCCGTGGGGCAAATAATTCACCCCTCCACTTT. This gives the protein CASSRGANNSPLHF.